A single sample is the source of the 27 T cell receptor beta chains below, sequenced in a study of blood T cells in healthy people across ages. With a J-beta primer mix and a sample-barcoded 5' primer, a second PCR ran about 7 to 12 cycles. In TCRdb, the 5' RACE reads were re-called with MiXCR into one record per CDR3 protein. The repertoire includes around 750,000 distinct CDR3 sequences, 53% of them detected once, and roughly 37% sits in the top ten. The sequenced material came from blood. Receptor source: an older man in good health.

This clonotype was seen a handful of times. The chain employs TRBV5-1 and TRBJ2-1; D may be TRBD2 (5 bases). The V gene's germline CDR1 is SGHRS and CDR2 YFSETQ. The CDR3 contains 17 residues. Trimming took 3 bases from V and 8 from J, leaving 24 bases between them. This chain's CDR3 is CASSYGGWLPPNYEQFF. The CDR3 DNA is TGCGCCAGCAGCTATGGAGGCTGGCTGCCTCCGAACTATGAGCAGTTCTTC.

This chain joins TRBV20-1 and TRBJ2-1, with 8 positions matching TRBD2. The CDR3 has 14 amino acids. J was trimmed by 7 bases and V by 1 base; bases with no gene match: 6. Germline values: CDR1 DFQATT, CDR2 SNEGSKA (reference sequence). The CDR3 loop is CSARGAGAFNEQFF. The CDR3 DNA reads TGCAGTGCTAGAGGAGCGGGAGCATTTAATGAGCAGTTCTTC.

This chain connects TRBV6-4 to TRBJ2-1; 9 nucleotides agree with TRBD1. V was pared by 4 bases and J by 1 base, with 2 bases of the junction left unmatched. CDR1 is MRHNA, CDR2 SNTAGT, per germline. This CDR3 region has 15 residues. The CDR3 loop reads CASSAQGASYNEQFF. In nucleotides, the CDR3 is TGTGCCAGCAGTGCACAGGGGGCGTCCTACAATGAGCAGTTCTTC.

The rearrangement uses TRBV12-3 or TRBV12-4 and TRBJ2-3; TRBD1 matches at 10 bases. The CDR3 is 14 amino acids. J was trimmed by 6 bases and V by 6 bases; bases with no gene match: 6. CDR3 sequence (DNA): TGTGCCAGCAGGCAGACAGGGGGCGTTGATACGCAGTATTTT. This sequence encodes CASRQTGGVDTQYF.

The chain recombines TRBV28 with TRBJ2-7, with 10 bases lining up with TRBD1. Germline V gene sequence: CDR1 MDHEN, CDR2 SYDVKM. CDR3 size: 16 residues. Trimming took 6 bases from V and 0 from J; bases not matched to a gene: 8. DNA for the CDR3: TGTGCCAGCAGCCTTGTCCGGGACAGGGGCTCCTACGAGCAGTACTTC. Translating gives CASSLVRDRGSYEQYF.

The chain couples TRBV28 to TRBJ2-1; 15 nucleotides align to TRBD2. With 6 bases clipped from V and 15 bases from J, the junction kept 9 bases outside the gene matches. CDR1 and CDR2 (germline): MDHEN, SYDVKM. This CDR3 region has 14 residues. CDR3 coding DNA: TGTGCCAGCAGATCGGGACTAGCGGGAGGTCGTGGGTTCTTC. Its translation is CASRSGLAGGRGFF.

This chain uses TRBV12-3 or TRBV12-4 with TRBJ2-3, with 9 positions matching TRBD2. This CDR3 has 15 residues. J was trimmed by 4 bases and V by 6 bases; bases with no gene match: 8. The CDR3 is CASRTGSGRSDTQYF. CDR3 DNA: TGTGCCAGCAGGACAGGGAGCGGGAGGTCAGATACGCAGTATTTT.

This clonotype was observed a handful of times. The genes are TRBV7-3 and TRBJ2-3; 13 bases align to TRBD2. This CDR3 contains 17 residues. Looked up from germline, CDR1 is SGHTA and CDR2 is FQGTGA. V lost 5 bases and J lost 3; bases outside the gene matches: 8. The CDR3 DNA follows: TGTGCCAGCAGCCCGCGACGACTAGCGGGAGGAACAGATACGCAGTATTTT. Its protein product is CASSPRRLAGGTDTQYF.

The chain carries TRBV5-1 and TRBJ2-1; D might be TRBD1 (6 bases). The CDR3 length is 14 residues. CDR1 and CDR2 from the germline V gene are SGHRS and YFSETQ. V dropped 4 bases and J dropped 7 bases, with 15 bases sitting between them. The CDR3: CASSRPEQGNEQFF. The DNA for the CDR3 is TGCGCCAGCAGCCGACCGGAACAGGGAAATGAGCAGTTCTTC.

This rearrangement joins TRBV6-1 to TRBJ2-3; perhaps TRBD1 as D (5 bases). V lost 7 bases and J lost 14, with 22 bases in between. This CDR3 spans 13 amino acids. Germline V gene sequence: CDR1 MNHNS, CDR2 SASEGT. CDR3 loop: CASNLGGDRYAYF. The CDR3 coding sequence is TGTGCCAGCAATTTAGGTGGAGACAGATACGCGTATTTT.

A few counts support this clonotype. The chain is built from TRBV13 and TRBJ1-1, with 12 bases fitting TRBD1. CDR1 is PRHDT, CDR2 FYEKMQ, per germline (reference sequence). The CDR3 loop spans 17 amino acids. The V and J ends lost 6 bases and 4 bases, in that order; junction bases with no gene match: 12. In nucleotides, the CDR3 is TGTGCCAGCAGATCCCTGGGGACAGGGGGCCCCAGCACTGAAGCTTTCTTT. As protein: CASRSLGTGGPSTEAFF.

The CDR3 DNA sequence: TGTGCCACCAGTGATCGGACAGGGGGCCCGGGCACTGAAGCTTTCTTT. It yields the protein CATSDRTGGPGTEAFF. The genes are TRBV24-1 and TRBJ1-1, with TRBD1 matching over 11 bases. This CDR3 is built from 16 residues. CDR1 is KGHDR and CDR2 is SFDVKD in the germline V gene. V lost 3 bases, J lost 4 bases, and 6 bases stayed unmatched.

Regarding this clonotype: This may be a read error: a much more frequent sequence differs by one nucleotide. The genes are TRBV7-2 and TRBJ2-7, with TRBD2 as a possible D gene (5 bases). This CDR3 spans 13 amino acids. Germline V gene data show CDR1 as SGHTA and CDR2 as FQGNSA. As DNA, the CDR3 is TGTGCCAGCAGCTTAGCGGACTCCCACGAGCAGTACTTC. Translated: CASSLADSHEQYF.

This sequence joins TRBV12-3 or TRBV12-4 and TRBJ2-1, with 7 positions matching TRBD1. The CDR3 spans 14 residues. Trimming cost V 3 bases and J 6 bases; bases outside gene matches: 5. Here the CDR3 DNA reads TGTGCCAGCAGTTTCCGACAGGGCCCCAATGAGCAGTTCTTC. Translated: CASSFRQGPNEQFF.

The sample holds one count of this clonotype. At one end the junction does not follow the germline gene, possibly because of a read error. The CDR3 reads CASSPGQGIYDYTF. The CDR3 bases are TGTGCCAGCAGTCCGGGACAGGGGATCTATGACTACACCTTC. The rearrangement links TRBV2 to TRBJ1-2; 10 nucleotides align to TRBD1. Germline V gene data show CDR1 as SNHLY and CDR2 as FYNNEI. CDR3 length equals 14 residues.

The rearrangement links TRBV29-1 to TRBJ1-2; D is possibly TRBD1 (6 bases). Deletions cut 2 bases from V and 0 bases from J, with 16 bases between. CDR3 length equals 16 residues. Germline assignment: CDR1 SQVTM and CDR2 ANQGSEA. CDR3 amino acids: CSVERDTLRANYGYTF. Written as DNA, the CDR3 is TGCAGCGTTGAAAGGGACACCCTTCGAGCTAACTATGGCTACACCTTC.

A single count supports this clonotype. The V call is TRBV6-6, the J call TRBJ2-7; 11 bases fit TRBD2. With 6 bases clipped from V and 3 bases from J, the junction kept 7 bases outside the gene matches. This CDR3 contains 15 residues. Per the germline V gene, CDR1 is MNHNY and CDR2 is SVGAGI (reference sequence). Here the CDR3 reads CASRRGTSGLYEQYF. CDR3 nucleotide sequence: TGTGCCAGCAGACGAGGGACTAGCGGCCTCTACGAGCAGTACTTC.

This clonotype was recorded once. This chain uses TRBV9 with TRBJ2-5; no definite D call. The V end lost 4 bases, the J end lost 0 bases, and 10 bases lay between the germline ends. CDR3 length: 14 residues. CDR1 is SGDLS, CDR2 YYNGEE, per germline. The chain's CDR3 is CASSRGRYQETQYF. The CDR3 DNA reads TGTGCCAGCAGCCGTGGGCGGTACCAAGAGACCCAGTACTTC.

The CDR3 sequence is CASSTTRSGDTQYF. The CDR3 DNA is TGTGCCAGCAGTACGACGAGGTCCGGCGATACGCAGTATTTT. The chain combines TRBV2 with TRBJ2-3, with D uncertain. Deletions cut 5 bases from V and 6 bases from J, with 15 bases between. The CDR3 contains 14 residues. Germline CDR1 and CDR2: SNHLY and FYNNEI.

V usage is TRBV20-1 and J usage is TRBJ1-1, with 8 bases fitting TRBD1. Trimming removed 2 bases from V and 1 base from J; junction bases left unmatched: 6. Germline V lookup: CDR1 DFQATT, CDR2 SNEGSKA (reference sequence). The CDR3 runs to 15 residues. The CDR3 spells CSARTGGLSNTEAFF. The DNA for the CDR3 is TGCAGTGCTAGAACAGGGGGTTTATCGAACACTGAAGCTTTCTTT.

The chain links TRBV12-3 or TRBV12-4 to TRBJ2-1; D is unresolved. This CDR3 has 13 residues. Trimming took off 6 bases at V and 10 bases at J, with 16 bases between the two ends. The DNA for the CDR3 is TGTGCCAGCAGCCCTCGGGTCTCCTACGAGCAGTTCTTC. Protein: CASSPRVSYEQFF.

This clonotype showed up just a few times. The chain recombines TRBV20-1 with TRBJ2-3; 13 nucleotides match TRBD2. The CDR3 length is 18 residues. The ends lost 0 bases at V and 6 bases at J; junction bases unmatched: 12. Germline CDR1 DFQATT, CDR2 SNEGSKA (reference sequence). The CDR3 spells CSARDLDTSGRARDTQYF. The CDR3 region has the DNA TGCAGTGCTAGAGATCTAGATACTAGCGGGAGGGCTCGGGATACGCAGTATTTT.

This clonotype was picked up a small number of times. The chain has TRBV13 and TRBJ1-4, with 10 positions matching TRBD1. Trimming cost V 4 bases and J 7 bases; bases outside gene matches: 6. Germline values: CDR1 PRHDT, CDR2 FYEKMQ (reference sequence). The CDR3 spans 15 residues. The CDR3 protein is CASSSVGQGIEKLFF. The CDR3 DNA is TGTGCCAGCAGCTCCGTGGGACAGGGGATTGAAAAACTGTTTTTT. Based on the CDR3 plus reference TRBV13 and TRBJ1-4, the full variable domain is AAGVIQSPRHLIKEKRETATLKCYPIPRHDTVYWYQQGPGQDPQFLISFYEKMQSDKGSIPDRFSAQQFSDYHSELNMSSLELGDSALYFCASSSVGQGIEKLFFGSGTQLSVL.

The chain is built from TRBV12-3 or TRBV12-4 and TRBJ1-2; 8 nucleotides match TRBD1. The trim removed 6 bases at V and 4 bases at J, leaving 13 bases unmatched. CDR3 length equals 16 residues. The CDR3 protein is CASRGSGGAGLYGYTF. As DNA, the CDR3 is TGTGCCAGCAGGGGGTCAGGGGGCGCGGGACTCTATGGCTACACCTTC.

The sample holds a few counts of this clonotype. The rearrangement uses TRBV20-1 and TRBJ2-7, with a weak D call TRBD2 (6 bases). The CDR3 spans 16 residues. The germline V and J ends were trimmed by 3 bases and 3 bases, with 21 bases remaining between them. Per germline, CDR1 DFQATT and CDR2 SNEGSKA (reference sequence). This CDR3 reads CSARAPSPGVGYEQYF. The CDR3 DNA is TGCAGTGCTAGGGCCCCTTCTCCGGGAGTCGGCTACGAGCAGTACTTC.

The rearrangement links TRBV6-5 to TRBJ1-2; 7 bases align to TRBD1. The CDR3 length is 13 residues. The V and J ends lost 6 bases and 2 bases, in that order; junction bases with no gene match: 3. The germline gives CDR1 MNHEY, CDR2 SVGAGI. The CDR3 DNA sequence: TGTGCCAGCAGGGAGGGACAGAACTATGGCTACACCTTC. It yields the protein CASREGQNYGYTF.

J is TRBJ2-5 and V is TRBV19; D may be TRBD1 (5 bases). V lost 6 bases, J lost 6 bases, and 11 bases lay in between. This CDR3 has 12 residues. The germline V gene encodes CDR1 LNHDA and CDR2 SQIVND (reference sequence). Here the CDR3 reads CASSLGPKTQYF. The CDR3 DNA sequence: TGTGCCAGTAGCCTGGGGCCGAAGACCCAGTACTTC.